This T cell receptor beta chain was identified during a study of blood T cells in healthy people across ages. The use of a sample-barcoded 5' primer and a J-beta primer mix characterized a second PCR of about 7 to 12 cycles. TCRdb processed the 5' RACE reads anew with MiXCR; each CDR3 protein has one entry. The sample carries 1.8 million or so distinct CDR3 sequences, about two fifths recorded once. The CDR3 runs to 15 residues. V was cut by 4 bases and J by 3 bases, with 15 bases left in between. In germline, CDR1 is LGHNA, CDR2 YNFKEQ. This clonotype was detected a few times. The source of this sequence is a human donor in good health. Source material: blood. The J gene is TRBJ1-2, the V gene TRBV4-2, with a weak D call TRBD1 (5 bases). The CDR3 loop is CASSPLKDSYYGYTF. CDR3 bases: TGTGCCAGCAGCCCGCTTAAAGACAGCTACTATGGCTACACCTTC.